This T cell receptor beta chain was captured in a study of cytomegalovirus exposure and HLA in healthy donors. With 60 Vbeta and 13 Jbeta primers, the PCR was carried out. Method: immunoSEQ multiplex PCR; TCRdb's copy keeps in-frame clones and lacks some. Among over 150,000 clones listed, 65% to 80% were seen once. The length of the CDR3 is 16 residues. Germline V gene lookup returns CDR1 SGHRS and CDR2 YFSETQ. J gave up 4 bases and V 4 bases, and 6 bases lay outside the gene matches. The TCR was taken from a woman aged 40 to 50 in good health and CMV-seropositive. Sample: PBMCs. The gene calls are TRBV5-1 and TRBJ2-7, with TRBD2 matching over 15 bases. CDR3 region: CASSTGTSGRRYEQYF. The CDR3 DNA reads TGCGCCAGCAGCACCGGGACTAGCGGGAGGAGATACGAGCAGTACTTC.